Listed here are 20 T cell receptor beta chains from one sample, sequenced in a study of CD8 T cells in Susac syndrome. Random hexamers were used to reverse transcribe an amount of roughly 0.45 to 1 ug RNA. TCRdb fed the immunoSEQ multiplex PCR reads into MiXCR, producing one record per CDR3 protein. This table holds roughly 150,000 distinct CDR3 sequences, about 95% found once. Source material: CD8+ T cells from PBMCs. These receptor sequences come from a human donor with Susac syndrome.

The chain uses TRBV7-2 and TRBJ2-3, with 7 positions matching TRBD2. This CDR3 is built from 16 residues. V was clipped by 0 bases and J by 5 bases; unmatched bases: 8. Germline V gene lookup returns CDR1 SGHTA and CDR2 FQGNSA. In DNA, the CDR3 is TGTGCCAGCAGCTTAGCGTTGGTGATAGCGGGAGATACGCAGTATTTT. Amino acid sequence: CASSLALVIAGDTQYF.

Only a few counts were recorded for this clonotype. V gene TRBV20-1 combines with J gene TRBJ2-2, with a weak D call TRBD2 (6 bases). V was cut by 0 bases and J by 11 bases, with 13 bases left in between. Germline V gene lookup returns CDR1 DFQATT and CDR2 SNEGSKA (reference sequence). The CDR3 consists of 13 residues. The CDR3 spells CSARDLKAGELFF. As DNA, the CDR3 is TGCAGTGCTAGAGATTTAAAGGCGGGAGAGCTGTTTTTT.

This chain connects TRBV7-9 to TRBJ1-2; 7 nucleotides match TRBD1. The trim removed 2 bases at V and 4 bases at J, leaving 4 bases unmatched. The germline CDR1 and CDR2 sequences are SEHNR and FQNEAQ (reference sequence). The CDR3 is 14 amino acids. This chain's CDR3 is CASSLPGQSYGYTF. CDR3 in DNA: TGTGCCAGCAGCTTACCGGGACAGTCCTATGGCTACACCTTC.

The chain recombines TRBV14 with TRBJ1-1; no firm D call. The germline V gene encodes CDR1 SGHDN and CDR2 FVKESK. V shed 6 bases and J shed 0 bases, with 11 bases lying between them. The CDR3 is 14 amino acids. CDR3 coding DNA: TGTGCCAGCAGGTTGGGTCTCATGAACACTGAAGCTTTCTTT. Translation: CASRLGLMNTEAFF.

The genes are TRBV25-1 and TRBJ2-1; 9 bases match TRBD2. V was clipped by 3 bases and J by 0 bases; unmatched bases: 3. Looked up from germline, CDR1 is MGHDK and CDR2 is SYGVNS. The CDR3 contains 16 residues. CDR3 region: CASSDLLAGSYNEQFF. CDR3 DNA sequence: TGTGCCAGCAGTGACTTACTAGCGGGCTCCTACAATGAGCAGTTCTTC.

The chain links TRBV12-3 or TRBV12-4 to TRBJ2-1; D gene unclear. CDR3 length: 15 amino acids. Trimming removed 3 bases from V and 0 bases from J, with 9 bases in between. CDR3 protein: CASSFPEHSYNEQFF. For the CDR3, the DNA is TGTGCCAGCAGTTTCCCCGAGCACTCCTACAATGAGCAGTTCTTC.

This rearrangement joins TRBV4-1 to TRBJ2-1, with 9 bases that match TRBD2. Trimming at V came to 2 bases and at J to 4 bases, leaving 9 bases not matched to a gene. This CDR3 region has 17 residues. Germline V gene data show CDR1 as MGHRA and CDR2 as YSYEKL. The CDR3 DNA is TGCGCCAGCAGCCAAACTTCAAGCGGGAGGCTATACAATGAGCAGTTCTTC. Its translation is CASSQTSSGRLYNEQFF.

V and J are TRBV9 and TRBJ1-5; no definite D call. Trimming stripped 0 bases from V and 7 bases from J, with 8 bases between. The CDR3 sequence is 13 residues long. Per germline, CDR1 SGDLS and CDR2 YYNGEE. CDR3 residues: CASSVDVGQPQHF. CDR3 sequence (DNA): TGTGCCAGCAGCGTAGACGTGGGGCAGCCCCAGCATTTT. Using reference TRBV9 and TRBJ1-5 for the parts outside the CDR3, the full variable domain is DSGVTQTPKHLITATGQRVTLRCSPRSGDLSVYWYQQSLDQGLQFLIQYYNGEERAKGNILERFSAQQFPDLHSELNLSSLELGDSALYFCASSVDVGQPQHFGDGTRLSIL.

This chain connects TRBV20-1 to TRBJ2-1, with TRBD2 identical over 10 bases. Per the germline V gene, CDR1 is DFQATT and CDR2 is SNEGSKA (reference sequence). With V trimmed by 3 bases and J by 4 bases, 9 bases remained unmatched. This CDR3 spans 16 amino acids. CDR3 sequence reads: CSARGLAGDGYNEQFF. CDR3 coding DNA: TGCAGTGCTAGGGGGCTAGCGGGGGATGGATACAATGAGCAGTTCTTC.

The genes are TRBV18 and TRBJ2-1, with D perhaps TRBD2 (5 bases). The CDR3 sequence is 17 residues long. From germline, CDR1 is KGHSH and CDR2 LQKENI. The V end lost 2 bases, the J end lost 2 bases, and 16 bases lay between the germline ends. The CDR3, as DNA: TGTGCCAGCTCACCAAGTCGAGACGGACTGGCCTACAATGAGCAGTTCTTC. The encoded protein is CASSPSRDGLAYNEQFF.

This clonotype was seen just once. This chain uses TRBV28 with TRBJ2-1; TRBD1 matches at 8 bases. The junction had 11 bases not matched to a gene; V was cut back by 5 bases and J by 8 bases. The CDR3 sequence is 15 residues long. Germline V CDR1 and CDR2: MDHEN, SYDVKM. The CDR3 region has the DNA TGTGCCAGCAGTCCCGGACAGGGTCGACGGGATGAGCAGTTCTTC. It is translated as CASSPGQGRRDEQFF.

The chain recombines TRBV2 with TRBJ2-1; 8 nucleotides match TRBD1. V lost 8 bases and J lost 6; bases outside the gene matches: 9. There are 14 residues in the CDR3. The germline gives CDR1 SNHLY, CDR2 FYNNEI. CDR3 bases: TGTGCCAGCCCTAAACGGACAGGGATCAATGAGCAGTTCTTC. It yields the protein CASPKRTGINEQFF.

In its sample, this clonotype was seen once. The chain is built from TRBV7-6 and TRBJ1-1; a possible D gene is TRBD1 (5 bases). Trimming took off 5 bases at V and 8 bases at J, with 15 bases between the two ends. The CDR3 covers 13 residues. The V gene's germline CDR1 is SGHVS and CDR2 FNYEAQ. The CDR3 nucleotides read TGTGCCAGCAGCCTAGGGGACGGATTAGAAGCTTTCTTT. This codes for CASSLGDGLEAFF.

This CDR3 is CASSPRTGSREQYF. The CDR3 DNA reads TGTGCCAGCAGCCCCCGGACAGGAAGCAGAGAGCAGTACTTC. The chain links TRBV9 to TRBJ2-7; 7 nucleotides match TRBD1. With 4 bases clipped from V and 7 bases from J, the junction kept 11 bases outside the gene matches. The germline V gene encodes CDR1 SGDLS and CDR2 YYNGEE. The CDR3 has 14 amino acids. Combining the CDR3 with reference TRBV9 and TRBJ2-7 gives the whole variable domain DSGVTQTPKHLITATGQRVTLRCSPRSGDLSVYWYQQSLDQGLQFLIQYYNGEERAKGNILERFSAQQFPDLHSELNLSSLELGDSALYFCASSPRTGSREQYFGPGTRLTVT.

The chain carries TRBV9 and TRBJ2-1; 7 nucleotides align to TRBD2. The CDR3 contains 16 residues. Germline V lookup: CDR1 SGDLS, CDR2 YYNGEE. Losses at the gene ends were 3 bases for V and 3 bases for J; bases not matched to a gene: 9. As DNA, the CDR3 is TGTGCCAGCAGCGACAGTCTAGCGGTCGACTACAATGAGCAGTTCTTC. Its translation is CASSDSLAVDYNEQFF.

This clonotype occurred once. The V call is TRBV11-2, the J call TRBJ1-5; 9 bases align to TRBD1. The CDR3 loop spans 14 amino acids. V was pared by 5 bases and J by 9 bases, with 8 bases of the junction left unmatched. CDR1 and CDR2 (germline): SGHAT, FQNNGV. The CDR3 sequence: CASSPGTGFPPQHF. The CDR3 region has the DNA TGTGCCAGCAGCCCGGGGACAGGGTTTCCGCCCCAGCATTTT. The full variable domain, rest sourced from reference TRBV11-2 and TRBJ1-5, is EAGVAQSPRYKIIEKRQSVAFWCNPISGHATLYWYQQILGQGPKLLIQFQNNGVVDDSQLPKDRFSAERLKGVDSTLKIQPAKLEDSAVYLCASSPGTGFPPQHFGDGTRLSIL.

The chain combines TRBV12-3 or TRBV12-4 with TRBJ2-2; D remains unclear. Trimming left V 4 bases short and J 7 bases short, with 4 bases between. This CDR3 contains 11 residues. CDR3 sequence reads: CASSSLGELFF. The CDR3 DNA follows: TGTGCCAGCAGTTCCCTCGGGGAGCTGTTTTTT.

The chain is built from TRBV9 and TRBJ1-1; 7 nucleotides align to TRBD1. Trimming at V came to 4 bases and at J to 6 bases, leaving 12 bases not matched to a gene. The germline CDR1 and CDR2 sequences are SGDLS and YYNGEE. This CDR3 has 15 amino acids. In DNA form, the CDR3 reads TGTGCCAGCAGCCCGGTGACAGGGTGGGACGCTGAAGCTTTCTTT. Its translation is CASSPVTGWDAEAFF. The full variable domain, completed using reference TRBV9 and TRBJ1-1, is DSGVTQTPKHLITATGQRVTLRCSPRSGDLSVYWYQQSLDQGLQFLIQYYNGEERAKGNILERFSAQQFPDLHSELNLSSLELGDSALYFCASSPVTGWDAEAFFGQGTRLTVV.

This chain connects TRBV30 to TRBJ2-3, with 8 bases identical to TRBD1. The CDR3 consists of 15 residues. The germline CDR1 and CDR2 sequences are GTSNPN and SVGIG (reference sequence). V lost 2 bases to trimming and J lost 3 bases; unmatched junction nucleotides: 7. CDR3 region: CAWSLPTGGTDTQYF. The CDR3 DNA sequence: TGTGCCTGGAGTCTACCAACAGGGGGGACAGATACGCAGTATTTT.

V and J are TRBV29-1 and TRBJ2-3; 12 bases line up with TRBD2. CDR1 and CDR2 from the germline V gene are SQVTM and ANQGSEA. Trimming at V came to 4 bases and at J to 11 bases, leaving 13 bases not matched to a gene. This CDR3 contains 15 residues. CDR3 sequence: CSVALAGGLSGEQYF. The DNA for the CDR3 is TGCAGCGTTGCACTAGCGGGAGGATTATCTGGGGAGCAGTATTTT.